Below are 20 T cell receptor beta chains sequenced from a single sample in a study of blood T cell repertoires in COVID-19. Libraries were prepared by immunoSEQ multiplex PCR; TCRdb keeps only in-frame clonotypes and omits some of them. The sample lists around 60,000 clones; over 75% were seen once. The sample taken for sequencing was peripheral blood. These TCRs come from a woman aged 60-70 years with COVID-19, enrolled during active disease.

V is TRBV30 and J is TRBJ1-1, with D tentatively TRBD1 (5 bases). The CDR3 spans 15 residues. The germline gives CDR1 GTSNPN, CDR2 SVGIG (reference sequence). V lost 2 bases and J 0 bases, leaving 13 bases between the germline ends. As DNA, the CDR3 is TGTGCCTGGAGTAGTTGGGGCGGCATGAACACTGAAGCTTTCTTT. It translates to CAWSSWGGMNTEAFF.

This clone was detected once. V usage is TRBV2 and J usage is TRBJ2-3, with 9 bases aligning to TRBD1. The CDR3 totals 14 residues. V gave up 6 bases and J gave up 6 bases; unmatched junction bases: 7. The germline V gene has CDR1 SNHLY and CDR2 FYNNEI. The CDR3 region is CASRPTGGSDTQYF. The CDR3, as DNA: TGTGCCAGCAGACCTACAGGGGGCAGCGATACGCAGTATTTT. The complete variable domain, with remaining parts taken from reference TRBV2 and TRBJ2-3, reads EPEVTQTPSHQVTQMGQEVILRCVPISNHLYFYWYRQILGQKVEFLVSFYNNEISEKSEIFDDQFSVERPDGSNFTLKIRSTKLEDSAMYFCASRPTGGSDTQYFGPGTRLTVL.

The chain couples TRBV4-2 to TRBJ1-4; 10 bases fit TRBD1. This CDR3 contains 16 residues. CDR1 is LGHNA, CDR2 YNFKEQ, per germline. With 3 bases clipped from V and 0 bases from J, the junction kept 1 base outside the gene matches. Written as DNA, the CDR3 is TGTGCCAGCAGCCAGGGGACAGGGGCAACTAATGAAAAACTGTTTTTT. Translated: CASSQGTGATNEKLFF.

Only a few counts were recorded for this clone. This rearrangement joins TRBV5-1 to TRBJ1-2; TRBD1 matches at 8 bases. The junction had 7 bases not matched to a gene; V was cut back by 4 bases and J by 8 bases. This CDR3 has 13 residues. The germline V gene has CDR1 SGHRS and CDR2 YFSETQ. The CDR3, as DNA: TGCGCCAGCAGCGCAGGGGGCGCGGGAGGCTACACCTTC. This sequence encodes CASSAGGAGGYTF.

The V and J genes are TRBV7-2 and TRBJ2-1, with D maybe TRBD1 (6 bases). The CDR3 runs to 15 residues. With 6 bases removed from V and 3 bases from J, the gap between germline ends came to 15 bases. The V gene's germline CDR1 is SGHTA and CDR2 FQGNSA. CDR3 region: CASRQRGTLYNEQFF. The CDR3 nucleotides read TGTGCCAGCAGACAAAGGGGGACCCTCTACAATGAGCAGTTCTTC.

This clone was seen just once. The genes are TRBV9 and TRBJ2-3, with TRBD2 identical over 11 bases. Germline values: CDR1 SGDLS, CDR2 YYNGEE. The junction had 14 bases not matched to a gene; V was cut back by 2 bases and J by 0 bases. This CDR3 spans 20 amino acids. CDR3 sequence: CASSVRPGTSGASSTDTQYF. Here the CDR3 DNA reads TGTGCCAGCAGCGTGAGACCCGGGACTAGCGGAGCCTCTAGCACAGATACGCAGTATTTT.

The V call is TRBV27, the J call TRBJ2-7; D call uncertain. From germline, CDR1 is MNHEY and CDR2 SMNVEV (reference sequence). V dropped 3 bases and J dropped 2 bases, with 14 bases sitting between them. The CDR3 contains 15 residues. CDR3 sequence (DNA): TGTGCCAGCAGTTTCTCCGCCACAGCCACCTACGAGCAGTACTTC. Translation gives CASSFSATATYEQYF.

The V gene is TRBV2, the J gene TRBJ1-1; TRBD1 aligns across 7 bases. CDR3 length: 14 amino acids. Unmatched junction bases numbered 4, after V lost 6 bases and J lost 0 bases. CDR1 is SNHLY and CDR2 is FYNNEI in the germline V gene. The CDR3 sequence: CASSLTGMNTEAFF. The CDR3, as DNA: TGTGCCAGCAGCCTGACAGGGATGAACACTGAAGCTTTCTTT.

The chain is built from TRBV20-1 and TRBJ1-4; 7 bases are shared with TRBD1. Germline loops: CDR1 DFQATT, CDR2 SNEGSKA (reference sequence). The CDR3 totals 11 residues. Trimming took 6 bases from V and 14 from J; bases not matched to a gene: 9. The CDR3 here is CSARDSGELFF. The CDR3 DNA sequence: TGCAGTGCCCGGGACAGCGGTGAGCTGTTTTTT.

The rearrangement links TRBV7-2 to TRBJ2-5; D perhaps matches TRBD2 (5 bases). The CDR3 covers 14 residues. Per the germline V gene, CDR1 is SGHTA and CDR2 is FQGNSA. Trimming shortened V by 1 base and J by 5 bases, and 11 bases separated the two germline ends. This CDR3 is CASSLDTRVETQYF. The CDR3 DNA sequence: TGTGCCAGCAGCTTAGATACTAGAGTGGAGACCCAGTACTTC.

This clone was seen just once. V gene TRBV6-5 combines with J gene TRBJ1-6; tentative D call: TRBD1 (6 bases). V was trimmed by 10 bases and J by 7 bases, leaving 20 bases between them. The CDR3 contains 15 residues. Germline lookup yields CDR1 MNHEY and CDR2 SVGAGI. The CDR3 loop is CATSPSTGRNSPLHF. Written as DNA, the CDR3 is TGTGCCACCTCCCCGTCCACAGGGCGGAATTCACCCCTCCACTTT.

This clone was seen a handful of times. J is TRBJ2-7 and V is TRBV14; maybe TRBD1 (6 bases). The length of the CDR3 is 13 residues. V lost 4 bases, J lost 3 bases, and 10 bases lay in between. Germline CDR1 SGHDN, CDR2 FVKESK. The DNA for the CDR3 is TGTGCCAGCAGCCTCAGGGGATTCTACGAGCAGTACTTC. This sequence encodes CASSLRGFYEQYF.

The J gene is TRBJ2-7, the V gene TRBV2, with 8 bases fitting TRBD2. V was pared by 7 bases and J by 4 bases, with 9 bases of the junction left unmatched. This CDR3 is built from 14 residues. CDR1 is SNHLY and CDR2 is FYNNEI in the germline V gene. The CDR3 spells CASKETSGGYEQYF. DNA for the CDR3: TGTGCCAGCAAAGAAACTAGCGGCGGTTACGAGCAGTACTTC.

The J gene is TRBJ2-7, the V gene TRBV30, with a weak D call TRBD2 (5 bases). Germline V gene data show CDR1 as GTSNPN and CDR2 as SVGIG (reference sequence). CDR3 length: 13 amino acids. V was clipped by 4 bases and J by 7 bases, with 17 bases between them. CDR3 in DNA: TGTGCCTGGACGAAGGACTGGGGTTTGGAGCAGTACTTC. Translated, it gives CAWTKDWGLEQYF. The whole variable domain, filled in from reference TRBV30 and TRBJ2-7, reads SQTIHQWPATLVQPVGSPLSLECTVEGTSNPNLYWYRQAAGRGLQLLFYSVGIGQISSEVPQNLSASRPQDRQFILSSKKLLLSDSGFYLCAWTKDWGLEQYFGPGTRLTVT.

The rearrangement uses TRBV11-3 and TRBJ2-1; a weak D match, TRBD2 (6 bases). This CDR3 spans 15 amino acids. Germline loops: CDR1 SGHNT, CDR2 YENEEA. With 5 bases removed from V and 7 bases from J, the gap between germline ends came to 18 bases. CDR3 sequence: CASSVAVSGANEQFF. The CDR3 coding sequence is TGTGCCAGCAGCGTCGCAGTGTCGGGAGCGAATGAGCAGTTCTTC.

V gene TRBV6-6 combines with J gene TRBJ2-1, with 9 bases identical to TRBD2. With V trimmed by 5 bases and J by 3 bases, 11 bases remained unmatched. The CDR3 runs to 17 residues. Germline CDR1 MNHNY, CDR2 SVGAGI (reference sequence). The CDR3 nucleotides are TGTGCCAGCAGTCCAAGACTAGCGGAGACACACTACAATGAGCAGTTCTTC. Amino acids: CASSPRLAETHYNEQFF.

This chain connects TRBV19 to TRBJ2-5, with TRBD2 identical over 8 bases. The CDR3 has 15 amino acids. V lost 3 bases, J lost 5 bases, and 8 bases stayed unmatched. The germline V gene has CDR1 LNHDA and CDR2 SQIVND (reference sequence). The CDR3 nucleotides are TGTGCCAGTAGTATTAGGGGAGCGGGAGTGGAGACCCAGTACTTC. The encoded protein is CASSIRGAGVETQYF.

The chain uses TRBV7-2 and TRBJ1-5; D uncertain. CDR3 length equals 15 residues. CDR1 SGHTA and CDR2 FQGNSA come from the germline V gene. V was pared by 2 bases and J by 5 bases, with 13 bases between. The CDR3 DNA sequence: TGTGCCAGCAGCTTAAGCCCGGGTCGGCATCAGCCCCAGCATTTT. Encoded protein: CASSLSPGRHQPQHF.

The CDR3 nucleotides read TGCGCCAGCAGCCAACCAGGGACAGGTTCGACCGGGGAGCTGTTTTTT. Protein: CASSQPGTGSTGELFF. The rearrangement joins TRBV4-3 to TRBJ2-2; 8 positions match TRBD1. This CDR3 has 16 residues. Germline-derived CDR1 and CDR2 are LGHNA and YSLEER. Trimming removed 2 bases from V and 5 bases from J; junction bases left unmatched: 7.

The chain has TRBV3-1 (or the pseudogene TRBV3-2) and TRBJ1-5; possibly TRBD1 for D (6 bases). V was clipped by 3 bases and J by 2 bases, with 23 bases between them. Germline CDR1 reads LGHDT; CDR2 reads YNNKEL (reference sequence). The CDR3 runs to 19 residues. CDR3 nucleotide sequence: TGTGCCAGCAGCCAGCCAAAGGGCCCAGGGGTGGTGGGCAATCAGCCCCAGCATTTT. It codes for CASSQPKGPGVVGNQPQHF.